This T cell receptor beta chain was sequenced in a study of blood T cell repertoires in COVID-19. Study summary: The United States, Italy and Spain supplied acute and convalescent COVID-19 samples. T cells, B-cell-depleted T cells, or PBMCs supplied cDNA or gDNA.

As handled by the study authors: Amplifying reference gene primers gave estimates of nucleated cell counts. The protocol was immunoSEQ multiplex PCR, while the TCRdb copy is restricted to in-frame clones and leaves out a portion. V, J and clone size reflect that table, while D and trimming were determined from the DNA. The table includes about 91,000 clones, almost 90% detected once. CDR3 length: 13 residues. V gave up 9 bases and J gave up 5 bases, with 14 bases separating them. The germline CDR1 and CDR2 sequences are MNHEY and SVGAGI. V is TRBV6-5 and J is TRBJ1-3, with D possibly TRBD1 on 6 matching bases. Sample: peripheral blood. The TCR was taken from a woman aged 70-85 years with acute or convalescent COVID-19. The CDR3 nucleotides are TGTGCCAGTAAGCAGGGGACAAGAAACACCATATATTTT. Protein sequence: CASKQGTRNTIYF.